The present T cell receptor (beta chain) was sequenced within a study of OX40 agonist ivuxolimab in advanced cancers. Method: immunoSEQ multiplex PCR; TCRdb's copy keeps in-frame clones and lacks some. The sample records roughly 41,000 clones, 70% to 90% being singletons. The source is an adult with an advanced solid tumor such as melanoma, head and neck, liver or kidney cancer. The source was CD4+ or CD8+ T cells sorted from blood, collected in a trial of the OX40 agonist ivuxolimab.

The CDR3 loop reads CASSLGDGYEQYF. The CDR3 DNA reads as TGTGCCAGCAGCTTAGGCGATGGGTACGAGCAGTACTTC. The chain couples TRBV7-9 to TRBJ2-5; D not resolved. The closer fit of TRBJ2-7 to the DNA end suggests the J call may be wrong. The CDR3 length is 13 residues. Germline CDR1 is SEHNR and CDR2 is FQNEAQ (reference sequence).